This TCR beta chain was documented in a study of T cells after yellow fever vaccination. The CDR3 totals 12 residues. Germline V CDR1 and CDR2: SQVTM, ANQGSEA. Trimming removed 5 bases from V and 5 bases from J, with 12 bases in between. In this sample, this clonotype turned up many times. Its cognate antigen is unknown. General study results and limits: The bulk population could contribute abundant contaminating clonotypes to FACS-sorted repertoires. A small proportion of clonotypes was detected in both the CD4 and CD8 compartments. Weaker overall was a secondary response that nonetheless peaked faster, on day 5 versus 15.

The 5'RACE template-switching step produced TCR cDNA and added a universal primer site and UMIs. TCRdb reprocessed the 5' RACE reads via MiXCR and lists one record per CDR3 protein. The sample consists of about 30,000 distinct CDR3 sequences, about 5% of them appearing once. The material sequenced was CD8+ T cells sorted from PBMCs, taken 10 days after the yellow fever booster vaccination. The TCR comes from a man aged 25 to 40 who received the YFV17D yellow fever vaccine. The chain links TRBV29-1 to TRBJ2-5; D is unresolved. The DNA of the CDR3 is TGCAGCGTTTCAGGTTCTGGGGAGACCCAGTACTTC. Translating gives CSVSGSGETQYF.